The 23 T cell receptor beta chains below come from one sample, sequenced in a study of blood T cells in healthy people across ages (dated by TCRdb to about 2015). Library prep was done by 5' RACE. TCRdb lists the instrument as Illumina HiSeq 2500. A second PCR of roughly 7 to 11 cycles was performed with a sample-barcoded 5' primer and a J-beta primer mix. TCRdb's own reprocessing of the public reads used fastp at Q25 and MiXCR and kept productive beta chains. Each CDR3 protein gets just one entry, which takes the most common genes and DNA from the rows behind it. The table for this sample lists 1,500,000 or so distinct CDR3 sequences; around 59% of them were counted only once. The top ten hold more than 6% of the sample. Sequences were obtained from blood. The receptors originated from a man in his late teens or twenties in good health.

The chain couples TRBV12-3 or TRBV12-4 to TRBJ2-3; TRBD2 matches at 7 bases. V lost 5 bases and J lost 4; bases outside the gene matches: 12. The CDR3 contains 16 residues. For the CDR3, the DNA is TGTGCCAGCAGTCCGAGGGAGGGCAGGTTTGCAGATACGCAGTATTTT. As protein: CASSPREGRFADTQYF.

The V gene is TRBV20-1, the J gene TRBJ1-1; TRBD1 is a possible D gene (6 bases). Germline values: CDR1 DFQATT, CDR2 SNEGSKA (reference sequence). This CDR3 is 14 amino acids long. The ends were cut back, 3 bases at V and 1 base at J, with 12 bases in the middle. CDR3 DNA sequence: TGCAGTGCTAGTGACAGGCGGAAGAACACTGAAGCTTTCTTT. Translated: CSASDRRKNTEAFF.

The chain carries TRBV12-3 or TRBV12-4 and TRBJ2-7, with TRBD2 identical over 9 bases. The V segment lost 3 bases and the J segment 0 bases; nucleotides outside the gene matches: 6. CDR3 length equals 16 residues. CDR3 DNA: TGTGCCAGCAGTTTGGGCCTAGCGGGGATCTCCTACGAGCAGTACTTC. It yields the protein CASSLGLAGISYEQYF.

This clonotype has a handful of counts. The CDR3 protein is CASSPTDRVYGYTF. In nucleotides, the CDR3 is TGTGCCAGCTCACCTACAGACAGAGTCTATGGCTACACCTTC. The rearrangement links TRBV18 to TRBJ1-2; tentatively, D is TRBD1 (5 bases). There are 14 residues in the CDR3. Germline lookup yields CDR1 KGHSH and CDR2 LQKENI. V was pared by 3 bases and J by 4 bases, with 12 bases between.

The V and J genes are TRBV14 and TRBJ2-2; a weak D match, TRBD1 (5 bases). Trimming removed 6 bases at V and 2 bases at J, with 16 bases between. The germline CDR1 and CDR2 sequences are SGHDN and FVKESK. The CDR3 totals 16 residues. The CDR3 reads CASSPRGLVNTGELFF. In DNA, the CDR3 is TGTGCCAGCAGTCCAAGGGGTCTAGTTAACACCGGGGAGCTGTTTTTT.

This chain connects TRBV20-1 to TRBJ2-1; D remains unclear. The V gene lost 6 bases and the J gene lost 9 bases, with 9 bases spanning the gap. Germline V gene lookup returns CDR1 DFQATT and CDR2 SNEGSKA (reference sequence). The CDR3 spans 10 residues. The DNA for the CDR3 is TGCAGTGCACTTTGGGGTGAGCAGTTCTTC. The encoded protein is CSALWGEQFF.

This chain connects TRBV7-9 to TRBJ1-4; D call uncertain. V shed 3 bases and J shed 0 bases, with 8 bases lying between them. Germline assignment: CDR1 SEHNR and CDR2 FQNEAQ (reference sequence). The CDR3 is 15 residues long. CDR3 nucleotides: TGTGCCAGCAGCTTCATAGGCGCAACTAATGAAAAACTGTTTTTT. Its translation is CASSFIGATNEKLFF.

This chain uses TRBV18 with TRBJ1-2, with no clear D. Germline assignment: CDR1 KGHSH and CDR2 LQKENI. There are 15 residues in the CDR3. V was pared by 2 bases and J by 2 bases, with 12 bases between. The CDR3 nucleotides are TGTGCCAGCTCACCAGGTCGCTCGACAAACTATGGCTACACCTTC. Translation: CASSPGRSTNYGYTF.

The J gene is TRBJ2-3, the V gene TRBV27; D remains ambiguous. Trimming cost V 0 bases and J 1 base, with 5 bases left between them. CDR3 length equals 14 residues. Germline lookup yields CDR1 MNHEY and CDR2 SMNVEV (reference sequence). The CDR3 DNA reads TGTGCCAGCAGTTTATCGCCAGGCACAGATACGCAGTATTTT. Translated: CASSLSPGTDTQYF.

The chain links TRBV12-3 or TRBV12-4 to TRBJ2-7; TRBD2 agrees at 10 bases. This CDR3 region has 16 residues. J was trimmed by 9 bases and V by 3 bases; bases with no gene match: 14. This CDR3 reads CASSLSSGGLGDGQYF. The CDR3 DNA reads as TGTGCCAGCAGTTTGTCTAGCGGGGGCCTCGGGGACGGGCAGTACTTC.

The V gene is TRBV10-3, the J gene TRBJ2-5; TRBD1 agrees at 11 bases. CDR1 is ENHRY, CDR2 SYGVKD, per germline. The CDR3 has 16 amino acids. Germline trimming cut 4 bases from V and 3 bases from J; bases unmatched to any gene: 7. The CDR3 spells CAISAAGTGGKETQYF. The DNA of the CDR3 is TGTGCCATCAGTGCCGCCGGGACAGGGGGGAAAGAGACCCAGTACTTC.

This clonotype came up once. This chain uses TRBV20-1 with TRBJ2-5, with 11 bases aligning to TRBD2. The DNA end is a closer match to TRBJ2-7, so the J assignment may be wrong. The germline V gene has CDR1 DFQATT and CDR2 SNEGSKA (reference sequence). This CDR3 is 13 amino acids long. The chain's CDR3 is CSASPLAGGEQYF. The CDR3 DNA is TGCAGTGCTAGCCCTCTAGCGGGAGGCGAGCAGTACTTC.

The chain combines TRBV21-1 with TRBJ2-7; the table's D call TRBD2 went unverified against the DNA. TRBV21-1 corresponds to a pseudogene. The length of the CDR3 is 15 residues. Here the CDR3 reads CASSKSLAFPYEQYF. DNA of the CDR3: TGTGCCAGCAGCAAAAGTCTAGCGTTCCCCTACGAGCAGTACTTC.

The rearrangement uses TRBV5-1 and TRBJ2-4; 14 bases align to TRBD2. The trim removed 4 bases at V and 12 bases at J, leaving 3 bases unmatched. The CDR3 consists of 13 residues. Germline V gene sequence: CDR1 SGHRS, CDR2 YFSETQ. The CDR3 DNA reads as TGCGCCAGCAGCCAGACTAGCGGGGGGGGTCAGTACTTC. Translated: CASSQTSGGGQYF.

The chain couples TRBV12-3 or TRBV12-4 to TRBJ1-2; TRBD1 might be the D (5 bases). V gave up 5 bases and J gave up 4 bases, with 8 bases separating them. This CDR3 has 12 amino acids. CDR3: CASSTRVYGYTF. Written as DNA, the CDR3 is TGTGCCAGCAGTACCAGGGTCTATGGCTACACCTTC.

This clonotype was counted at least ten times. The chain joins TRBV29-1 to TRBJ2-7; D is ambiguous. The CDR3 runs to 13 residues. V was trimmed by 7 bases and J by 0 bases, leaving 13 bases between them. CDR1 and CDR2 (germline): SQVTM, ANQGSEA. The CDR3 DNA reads TGCAGCGCCGCTCCGACGGGCTCCTACGAGCAGTACTTC. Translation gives CSAAPTGSYEQYF.

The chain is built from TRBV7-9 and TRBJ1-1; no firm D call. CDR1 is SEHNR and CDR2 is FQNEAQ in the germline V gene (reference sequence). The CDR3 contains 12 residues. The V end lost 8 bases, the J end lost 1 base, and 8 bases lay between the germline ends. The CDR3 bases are TGTGCCAGCCAAGGTTCGAACACTGAAGCTTTCTTT. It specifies CASQGSNTEAFF. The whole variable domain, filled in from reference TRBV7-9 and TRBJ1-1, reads DTGVSQNPRHKITKRGQNVTFRCDPISEHNRLYWYRQTLGQGPEFLTYFQNEAQLEKSRLLSDRFSAERPKGSFSTLEIQRTEQGDSAMYLCASQGSNTEAFFGQGTRLTVV.

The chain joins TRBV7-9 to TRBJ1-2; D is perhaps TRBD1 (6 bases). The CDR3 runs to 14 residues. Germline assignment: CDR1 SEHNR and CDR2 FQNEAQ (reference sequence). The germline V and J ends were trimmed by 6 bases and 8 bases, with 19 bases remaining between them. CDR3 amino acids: CASSLGQNREGYTF. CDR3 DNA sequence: TGTGCCAGCAGTCTAGGCCAGAACAGGGAAGGCTACACCTTC.

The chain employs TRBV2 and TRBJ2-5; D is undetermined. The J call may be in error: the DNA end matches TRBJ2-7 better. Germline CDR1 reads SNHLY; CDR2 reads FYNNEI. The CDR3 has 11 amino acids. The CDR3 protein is CASSDSPEQYF. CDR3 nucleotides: TGTGCCAGCAGTGATTCTCCCGAGCAGTACTTC.

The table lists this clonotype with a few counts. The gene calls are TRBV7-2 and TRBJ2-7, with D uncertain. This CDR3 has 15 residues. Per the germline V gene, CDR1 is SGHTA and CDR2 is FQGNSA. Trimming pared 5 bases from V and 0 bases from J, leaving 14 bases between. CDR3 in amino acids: CASSPTLSYSYEQYF. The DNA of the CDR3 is TGTGCCAGCAGCCCAACCCTATCCTACTCCTACGAGCAGTACTTC.

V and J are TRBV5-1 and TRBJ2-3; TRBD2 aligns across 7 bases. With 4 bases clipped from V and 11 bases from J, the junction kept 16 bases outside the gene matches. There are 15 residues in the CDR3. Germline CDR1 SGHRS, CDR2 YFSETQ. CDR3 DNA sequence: TGCGCCAGCAGCCCTTTTGCTAGCGGAACTAATTGGCAGTATTTT. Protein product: CASSPFASGTNWQYF.

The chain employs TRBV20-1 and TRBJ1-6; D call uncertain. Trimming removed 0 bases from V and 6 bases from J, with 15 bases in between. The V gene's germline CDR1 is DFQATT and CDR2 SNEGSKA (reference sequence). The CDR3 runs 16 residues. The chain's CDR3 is CSARDLSGEANSPLHF. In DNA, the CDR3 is TGCAGTGCTAGAGATCTGTCGGGCGAAGCTAATTCACCCCTCCACTTT.

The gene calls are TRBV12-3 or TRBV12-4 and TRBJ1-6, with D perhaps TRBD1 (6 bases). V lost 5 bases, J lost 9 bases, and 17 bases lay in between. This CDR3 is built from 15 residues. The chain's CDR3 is CASSPIQGRFSPLHF. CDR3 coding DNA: TGTGCCAGCAGTCCCATACAGGGTAGATTTTCACCCCTCCACTTT.